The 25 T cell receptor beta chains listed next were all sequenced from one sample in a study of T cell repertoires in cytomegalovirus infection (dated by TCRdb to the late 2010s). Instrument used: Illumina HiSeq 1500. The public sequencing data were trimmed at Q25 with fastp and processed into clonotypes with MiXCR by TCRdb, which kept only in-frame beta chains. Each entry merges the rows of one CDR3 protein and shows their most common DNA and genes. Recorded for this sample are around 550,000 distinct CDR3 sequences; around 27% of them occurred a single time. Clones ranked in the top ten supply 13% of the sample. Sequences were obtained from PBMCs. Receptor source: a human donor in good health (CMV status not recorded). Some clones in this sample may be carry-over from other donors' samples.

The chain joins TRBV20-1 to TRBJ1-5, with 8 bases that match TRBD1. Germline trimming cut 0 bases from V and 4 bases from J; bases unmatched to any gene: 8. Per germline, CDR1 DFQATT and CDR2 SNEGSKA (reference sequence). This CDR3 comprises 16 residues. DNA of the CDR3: TGCAGTGCTAGAGATCCGAGACAGGGGATGAATCAGCCCCAGCATTTT. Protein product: CSARDPRQGMNQPQHF.

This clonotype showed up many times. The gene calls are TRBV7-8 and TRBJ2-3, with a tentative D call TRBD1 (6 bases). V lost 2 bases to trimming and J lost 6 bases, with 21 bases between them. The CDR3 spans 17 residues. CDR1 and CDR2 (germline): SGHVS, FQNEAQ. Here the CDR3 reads CASSLLLQGGIGDTQYF. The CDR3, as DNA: TGTGCCAGCAGCTTACTATTACAGGGTGGAATTGGGGATACGCAGTATTTT.

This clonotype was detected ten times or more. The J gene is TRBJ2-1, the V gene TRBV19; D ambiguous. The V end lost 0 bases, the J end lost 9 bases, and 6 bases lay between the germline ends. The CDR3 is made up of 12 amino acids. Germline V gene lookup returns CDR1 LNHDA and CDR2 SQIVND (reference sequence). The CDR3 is CASSIDGREQFF. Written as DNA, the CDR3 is TGTGCCAGTAGTATAGATGGGCGTGAGCAGTTCTTC.

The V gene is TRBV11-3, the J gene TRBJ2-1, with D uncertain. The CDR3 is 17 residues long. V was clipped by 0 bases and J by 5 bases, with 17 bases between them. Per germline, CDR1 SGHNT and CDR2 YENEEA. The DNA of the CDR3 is TGTGCCAGCAGCTTAGATAGTTCCGGTGGTCTGAACAATGAGCAGTTCTTC. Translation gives CASSLDSSGGLNNEQFF.

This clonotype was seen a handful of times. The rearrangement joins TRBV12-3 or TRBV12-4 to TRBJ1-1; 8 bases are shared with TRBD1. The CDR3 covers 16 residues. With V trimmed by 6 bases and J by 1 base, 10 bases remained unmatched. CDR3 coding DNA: TGTGCCAGCAGGGTGACGGACAGGGCCCCGAACACTGAAGCTTTCTTT. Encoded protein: CASRVTDRAPNTEAFF.

In DNA, the CDR3 is TGTGCCAGCAGCAGAAGCGGGAGAACAGATACGCAGTATTTT. It translates to CASSRSGRTDTQYF. This chain joins TRBV7-3 and TRBJ2-3, with 8 bases aligning to TRBD2. The CDR3 is 14 amino acids. V shed 5 bases and J 3 bases; nucleotides not matched to a gene: 4. Germline lookup yields CDR1 SGHTA and CDR2 FQGTGA.

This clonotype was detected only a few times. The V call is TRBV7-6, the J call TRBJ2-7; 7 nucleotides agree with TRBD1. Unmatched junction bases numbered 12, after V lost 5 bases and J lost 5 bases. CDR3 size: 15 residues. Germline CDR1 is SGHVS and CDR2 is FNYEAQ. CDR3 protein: CASSRQGNRDDEQYF. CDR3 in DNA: TGTGCCAGCAGCCGACAGGGAAATCGGGACGACGAGCAGTACTTC.

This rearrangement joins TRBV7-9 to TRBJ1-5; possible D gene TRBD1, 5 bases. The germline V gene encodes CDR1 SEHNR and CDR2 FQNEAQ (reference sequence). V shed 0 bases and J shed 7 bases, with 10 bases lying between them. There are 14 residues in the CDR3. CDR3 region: CASSLARVDQPQHF. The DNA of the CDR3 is TGTGCCAGCAGCTTAGCCAGGGTGGACCAGCCCCAGCATTTT.

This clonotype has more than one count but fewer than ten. The CDR3 spells CASSYSKRLADYEQYV. The DNA for the CDR3 is TGTGCCAGCAGTTACTCGAAGAGACTAGCGGACTACGAGCAGTACGTC. This chain joins TRBV6-2 or TRBV6-3 and TRBJ2-7; 9 positions match TRBD2. CDR1 and CDR2 from the germline V gene are MNHEY and SVGEGT. The V segment lost 0 bases and the J segment 3 bases; nucleotides outside the gene matches: 6. The CDR3 has 16 residues.

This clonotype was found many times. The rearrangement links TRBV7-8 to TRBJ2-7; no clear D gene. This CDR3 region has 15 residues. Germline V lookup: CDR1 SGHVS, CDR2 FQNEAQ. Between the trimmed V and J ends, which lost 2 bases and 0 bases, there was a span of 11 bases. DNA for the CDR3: TGTGCCAGCAGCTTAACGGCGAGTAGCTCCTACGAGCAGTACGTC. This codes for CASSLTASSSYEQYV.

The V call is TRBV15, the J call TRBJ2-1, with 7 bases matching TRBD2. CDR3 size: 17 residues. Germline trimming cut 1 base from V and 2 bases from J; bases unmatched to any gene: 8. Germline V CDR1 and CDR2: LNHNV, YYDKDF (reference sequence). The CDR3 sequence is CATSRAPGLGPYNEQFF. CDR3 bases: TGTGCCACCAGCAGAGCACCAGGACTAGGACCCTACAATGAGCAGTTCTTC.

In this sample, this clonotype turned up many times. This CDR3 reads CASNGRTGDAQYF. In nucleotides, the CDR3 is TGTGCCAGCAATGGGCGGACAGGGGATGCGCAGTATTTT. This chain connects TRBV7-2 to TRBJ2-3; 9 bases are a match to TRBD1. The J segment lost 10 bases and the V segment lost 7 bases, leaving 9 bases of the junction unmatched. CDR3 length: 13 residues. Germline-derived CDR1 and CDR2 are SGHTA and FQGNSA.

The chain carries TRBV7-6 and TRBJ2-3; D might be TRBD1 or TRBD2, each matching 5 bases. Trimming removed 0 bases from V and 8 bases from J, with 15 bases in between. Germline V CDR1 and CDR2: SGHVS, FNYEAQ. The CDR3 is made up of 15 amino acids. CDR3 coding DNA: TGTGCCAGCAGCTTAGCGGGACCACCCATAAGTACGCAGTATTTT. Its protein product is CASSLAGPPISTQYF.

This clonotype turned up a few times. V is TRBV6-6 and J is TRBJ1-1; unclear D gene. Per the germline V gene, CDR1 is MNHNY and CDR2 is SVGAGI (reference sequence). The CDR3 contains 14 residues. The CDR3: CAIFNSDLNTEAFF. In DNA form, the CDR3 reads TGTGCTATCTTTAACAGCGATCTGAACACTGAAGCTTTCTTT.

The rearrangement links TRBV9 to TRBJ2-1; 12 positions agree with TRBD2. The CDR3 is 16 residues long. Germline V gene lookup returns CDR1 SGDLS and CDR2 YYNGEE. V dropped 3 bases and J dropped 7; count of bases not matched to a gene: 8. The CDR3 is CASSERLAGAENEQFF. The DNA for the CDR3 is TGTGCCAGCAGCGAAAGACTAGCGGGAGCTGAAAATGAGCAGTTCTTC.

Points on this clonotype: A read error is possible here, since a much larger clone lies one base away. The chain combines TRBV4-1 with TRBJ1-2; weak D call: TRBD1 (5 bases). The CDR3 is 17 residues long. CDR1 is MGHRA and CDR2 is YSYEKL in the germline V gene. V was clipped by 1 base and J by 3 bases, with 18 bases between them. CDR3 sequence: CASSQVERVGGDYGYTF. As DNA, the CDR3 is TGCGCCAGCAGCCAAGTTGAGCGGGTCGGAGGGGACTATGGCTACACCTTC.

CDR3 coding DNA: TGTGCTAGTGGTTTAGCCGGTGGGGGGAACACTGAAGCTTTCTTT. The encoded protein is CASGLAGGGNTEAFF. The chain is built from TRBV12-5 and TRBJ1-1; D may be TRBD1 (5 bases). V lost 3 bases and J lost 1, with 12 bases in between. CDR3 size: 15 residues. The V gene's germline CDR1 is LGHNT and CDR2 FRNRAP.

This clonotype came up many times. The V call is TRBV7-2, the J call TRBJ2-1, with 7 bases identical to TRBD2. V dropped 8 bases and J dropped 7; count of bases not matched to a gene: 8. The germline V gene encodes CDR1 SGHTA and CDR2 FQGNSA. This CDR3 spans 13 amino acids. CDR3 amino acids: CASGRGAGNEQFF. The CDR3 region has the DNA TGTGCCAGCGGGAGGGGCGCGGGGAATGAGCAGTTCTTC.

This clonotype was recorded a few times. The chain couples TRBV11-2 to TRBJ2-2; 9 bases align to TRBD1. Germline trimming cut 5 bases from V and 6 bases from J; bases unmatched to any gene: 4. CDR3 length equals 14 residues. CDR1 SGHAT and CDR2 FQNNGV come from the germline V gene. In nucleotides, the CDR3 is TGTGCCAGCAGCGCGGGACAGGGTGCCGGGGAGCTGTTTTTT. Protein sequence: CASSAGQGAGELFF.

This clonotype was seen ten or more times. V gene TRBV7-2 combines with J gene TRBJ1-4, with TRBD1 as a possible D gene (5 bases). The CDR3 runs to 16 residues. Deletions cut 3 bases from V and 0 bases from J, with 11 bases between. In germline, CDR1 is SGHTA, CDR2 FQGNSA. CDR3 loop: CASSLDTRATNEKLFF. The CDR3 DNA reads TGTGCCAGCAGCTTGGACACCCGAGCAACTAATGAAAAACTGTTTTTT.

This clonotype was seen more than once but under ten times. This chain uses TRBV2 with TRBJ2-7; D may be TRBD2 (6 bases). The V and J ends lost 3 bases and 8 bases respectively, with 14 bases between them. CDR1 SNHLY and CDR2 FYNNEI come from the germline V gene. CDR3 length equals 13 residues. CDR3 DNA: TGTGCCAGCAGTGACCAGGGAGGCGGGAAGCAGTACGTC. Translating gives CASSDQGGGKQYV.

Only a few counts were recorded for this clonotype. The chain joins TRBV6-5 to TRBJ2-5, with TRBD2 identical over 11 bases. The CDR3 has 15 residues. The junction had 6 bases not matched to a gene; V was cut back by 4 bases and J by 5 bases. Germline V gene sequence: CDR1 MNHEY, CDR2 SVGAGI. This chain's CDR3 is CASSSVLAGVETQYF. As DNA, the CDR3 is TGTGCCAGCAGTTCGGTACTAGCGGGAGTTGAGACCCAGTACTTC.

The CDR3 loop is CASSTRDRAEKLFF. The CDR3 DNA sequence: TGTGCCAGTAGTACCCGGGACAGAGCTGAAAAACTGTTTTTT. The gene calls are TRBV19 and TRBJ1-4; TRBD1 matches 7 bases. CDR3 length: 14 residues. V lost 4 bases and J lost 7; bases outside the gene matches: 6. Germline CDR1 LNHDA, CDR2 SQIVND (reference sequence).

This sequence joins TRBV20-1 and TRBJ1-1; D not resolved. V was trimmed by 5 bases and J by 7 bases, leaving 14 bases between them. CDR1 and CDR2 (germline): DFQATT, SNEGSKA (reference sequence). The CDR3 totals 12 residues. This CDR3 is CSARSVTDEAFF. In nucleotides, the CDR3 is TGCAGTGCTCGGAGTGTGACGGATGAAGCTTTCTTT.

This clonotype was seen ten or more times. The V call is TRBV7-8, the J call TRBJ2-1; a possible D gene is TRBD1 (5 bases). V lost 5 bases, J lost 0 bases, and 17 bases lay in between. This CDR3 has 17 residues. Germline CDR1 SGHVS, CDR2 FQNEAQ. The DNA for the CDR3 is TGTGCCAGCAGCCTGCTCCCTCGACAGAGCTCCTACAATGAGCAGTTCTTC. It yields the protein CASSLLPRQSSYNEQFF.